This is a list of T cell receptor beta chains from one sample in a study of human T cells and chemical hapten exposure. Using its own MiXCR run on the RACE reads, TCRdb lists one record per CDR3 protein. The sample lists just over 350,000 distinct CDR3 sequences, about 6% occurring once. The sample in question was whole blood, obtained in connection with sensitization to the hapten diphenylcyclopropenone (DPC). The receptors stem from a woman between 18 and 30 years old with alopecia areata. Some clones in this sample may be carry-over from other donors' samples. The CDR3 runs from the conserved cysteine through the conserved F or W. A D gene is named only where the DNA matches it firmly. For some rows the clone size is stated as once, few or many, or as a class when expanded; others skip it.

d_call,v_call,clone_size,cdr3_length,j_call,cdr3_nt,cdr3_aa
-,TRBV6-6,-,17,TRBJ2-6,TGTGCCAGCAGTTACTCAACCACGATTGCCGGGGCCAACGTCCTGACTTTC,CASSYSTTIAGANVLTF
-,TRBV11-2,-,13,TRBJ2-4,TGTGCCAGCAGAGGGCTAGCCAAAAACATTCAGTACTTC,CASRGLAKNIQYF
-,TRBV5-1,many,14,TRBJ1-1,TGCGCCAGCAGCTTGGTTCCCGGGGAGATTGAAGCTTTCTTT,CASSLVPGEIEAFF
TRBD1,TRBV20-1,many,13,TRBJ1-2,TGCAGTGCCCGGGACAGACCCTCTTATGGCTACACCTTC,CSARDRPSYGYTF
-,TRBV2,-,15,TRBJ1-6,TGTGCCAGCCTTTCAACCCCGTTTTTAGGTTCACCCCTCCACTTT,CASLSTPFLGSPLHF
-,TRBV27,few,15,TRBJ2-5,TGTGCCAGCAGTTCCTCATACGTCCGCCAAGAGACCCAGTACTTC,CASSSSYVRQETQYF
-,TRBV2,many,13,TRBJ1-5,TGTGCCAGCAGTGAAGGTGGCACCCAGTCCCAGCATTTT,CASSEGGTQSQHF
-,TRBV5-1,few,15,TRBJ2-3,TGCGCCAGCAGCTCCCGACACGGAGGTGGAGATACGCAGTATTTT,CASSSRHGGGDTQYF
-,TRBV5-5,many,15,TRBJ1-1,TGTGCCAGCAGTTTACAGGCCCGGGGTGTCACTGAAGCTTTCTTT,CASSLQARGVTEAFF
-,TRBV28,-,13,TRBJ1-2,TGTGCCAGCAGTGTGGGGGAAAAGGGAGGCTACACCTTC,CASSVGEKGGYTF
-,TRBV6-5,-,16,TRBJ1-2,TGTGCCAGCAGGAGACATCCCCGGGCCGGCTACTATGGCTACACCTTC,CASRRHPRAGYYGYTF
TRBD2,TRBV20-1,many,17,TRBJ2-3,TGCAGTGCTGTTAGCGGGCTAGCGGGGGGCCTCACAGATACGCAGTATTTT,CSAVSGLAGGLTDTQYF
TRBD1,TRBV7-6,-,16,TRBJ2-7,TGTGCCAGCAGCTTAGAACCGGGACAGGTGTCCTACGAGCAGTACTTC,CASSLEPGQVSYEQYF
TRBD2,TRBV25-1,few,13,TRBJ2-3,TGTGCCAGCAGTCCTAGCGGGGTTTATACGCAGTATTTT,CASSPSGVYTQYF
-,TRBV5-6,few,14,TRBJ2-4,TGTGCCAGCAGCCCTCAGGTAGCCAAAAACATTCAGTATTTC,CASSPQVAKNIQYF
-,TRBV6-6,few,18,TRBJ1-3,TGTGCCAGCAGCCCCCTATGGGAAAAGGGCCATTTGGGAAACACCATATATTTT,CASSPLWEKGHLGNTIYF
-,TRBV12-3/TRBV12-4,-,15,TRBJ2-3,TGTGCCAGCAGTTTAGCGGGGGGGCCTTGGGATACGCAGTATTTT,CASSLAGGPWDTQYF
TRBD2,TRBV20-1,-,17,TRBJ2-3,TGCAGTGCTAGAGATTCGAGACTAGCGGGGGGCACAGATACGCAGTATTTT,CSARDSRLAGGTDTQYF
TRBD1,TRBV6-6,many,16,TRBJ1-1,TGTGCCAGCAGTCCCCGACAGGGCGGGTTCGGCACTGAAGCTTTCTTT,CASSPRQGGFGTEAFF
-,TRBV2,many,13,TRBJ1-5,TGTGCCAGCAACCGGGGGAGGGATCAGCCCCAGCATTTT,CASNRGRDQPQHF
-,TRBV28,many,13,TRBJ1-5,TGTGCCAGCAAGGTGGGAGGGGATCAGCCCCAGCATTTT,CASKVGGDQPQHF
TRBD2,TRBV11-2,-,15,TRBJ2-1,TGTGCCAGCGGAGCCAATAGCGGGGGGGCCTATGAGCAGTTCTTC,CASGANSGGAYEQFF
-,TRBV28,many,14,TRBJ1-1,TGTGCCAGCAGCCCTACTCAGAAGAACACTGAAGCTTTCTTT,CASSPTQKNTEAFF
-,TRBV5-4,-,13,TRBJ1-4,TGTGCCAGCAGCTTTCTCCCAGCCGAAAAACTGTTTTTT,CASSFLPAEKLFF
-,TRBV7-8,-,13,TRBJ1-5,TGTGCCAGCAGCTTATCAAGATATTTACCCCAGCATTTT,CASSLSRYLPQHF
-,TRBV27,few,13,TRBJ1-3,TGTGCCAGCAGTTTATACTCTGGAAACACCATATATTTT,CASSLYSGNTIYF
-,TRBV4-2,-,17,TRBJ2-2,TGTGCCAGCAGCCTCGTATCGGCGATAACGAACACCGGGGAGCTGTTTTTT,CASSLVSAITNTGELFF
-,TRBV9,many,17,TRBJ2-3,TGTGCCAGCAGCGGAGGTCAGCTACACTGGGGCACAGATACGCAGTATTTT,CASSGGQLHWGTDTQYF
-,TRBV29-1,few,13,TRBJ1-1,TGCAGCGCCTCCGTAGGGTCGGACACTGAAGCTTTCTTT,CSASVGSDTEAFF
-,TRBV25-1,many,16,TRBJ2-3,TGTGCCAGCAGTGAAGGAGGAGTAGGGGATACAGATACGCAGTATTTT,CASSEGGVGDTDTQYF
-,TRBV6-5,few,13,TRBJ1-1,TGTGCCAGCAGTTATCAGGGTCGCACTGAAGCTTTCTTT,CASSYQGRTEAFF
TRBD2,TRBV15,many,13,TRBJ2-5,TGTGCCACCAGCAGAGACCTAGCGGGGGCCCAGTACTTC,CATSRDLAGAQYF
-,TRBV27,few,15,TRBJ1-5,TGTGCCAGCAGTTTAGGGAGGGTAGGGAATCAGCCCCAGCATTTT,CASSLGRVGNQPQHF
-,TRBV4-3,-,15,TRBJ1-1,TGCGCCAGCAGCCAAGTTGGCCGACAGAACACTGAAGCTTTCTTT,CASSQVGRQNTEAFF
-,TRBV13,few,16,TRBJ1-3,TGTGCCAGCAGCTTGGGAAGAGGATTCTCTGGAAACACCATATATTTT,CASSLGRGFSGNTIYF
TRBD1,TRBV6-5,many,15,TRBJ1-2,TGTGCCAGCAGCCGACAGGGGAACCAGATCTATGGCTACACCTTC,CASSRQGNQIYGYTF
-,TRBV7-8,few,14,TRBJ1-4,TGTGCCAGCAGCAGGACAGCAGATAATGAAAAACTGTTTTTT,CASSRTADNEKLFF
-,TRBV7-2,-,12,TRBJ2-3,TGTGCCAGCAGCTCCCTATTAGATACGCAGTATTTT,CASSSLLDTQYF
-,TRBV7-9,-,12,TRBJ1-2,TGTGCCAGCAGCGACGGACCATATGGCTACACCTTC,CASSDGPYGYTF
-,TRBV14,many,16,TRBJ1-2,TGTGCCAGCAGCCCCCGAGGGGTCGGCAAGGACTATGGCTACACCTTC,CASSPRGVGKDYGYTF
-,TRBV20-1,many,13,TRBJ2-7,TGCAGTGCTAGTGCCGGGTTAGAGGACGAGCAGTACTTC,CSASAGLEDEQYF
-,TRBV7-2,many,14,TRBJ1-4,TGTGCCAGCAGCCGGCGTGGTTTTGAGGAAAAACTGTTTTTT,CASSRRGFEEKLFF
-,TRBV12-3/TRBV12-4,-,11,TRBJ1-1,TGTGCCAGTACAACGAGAGAGGAAGCTTTATTT,CASTTREEALF
-,TRBV6-5,few,15,TRBJ2-1,TGTGCCTCCCAGCGGGCGGGGAGCTCCTACAATGAGCAGTTCTTC,CASQRAGSSYNEQFF
-,TRBV7-8,many,17,TRBJ2-5,TGTGCCAGCAGCTTACTCGTGCGGCGGGGGCTCCCCACGGTCCAGTACTTC,CASSLLVRRGLPTVQYF
TRBD1,TRBV5-1,many,15,TRBJ2-6,TGCGCCAGCAGCGGACAGGGGGCTGGGGCCAACGTCCTGACTTTC,CASSGQGAGANVLTF
TRBD1,TRBV28,many,18,TRBJ2-7,TGTGCCAGCCCCCCAGGGACAGCGGACAATCCCCCCTTTAACGAGCAGTACTTC,CASPPGTADNPPFNEQYF
-,TRBV12-5,-,13,TRBJ2-7,TGTGCTAGTGGCCGAACAGGGTTCCACGAGCAGTACTTC,CASGRTGFHEQYF
TRBD2,TRBV4-3,many,17,TRBJ2-1,TGCGCCAGCAGCCAAGAGAGGCCTAGCGGGGCCAGCAATGAGCAGTTCTTC,CASSQERPSGASNEQFF
TRBD1,TRBV12-3/TRBV12-4,-,15,TRBJ2-7,TGTGCCAGCAGTTCCGGGACAGGGAAGGTCTACGAGCAGTACTTC,CASSSGTGKVYEQYF
-,TRBV7-9,few,16,TRBJ2-1,TGTGCCAGCAGCTTAGCTCCAGGTAGCTCCTACAATGAGCAGTTCTTC,CASSLAPGSSYNEQFF
-,TRBV6-2/TRBV6-3,-,16,TRBJ2-3,TGTGCCAGCAGTTACTCACGGGATTCTAGCACAGATACGCAGTATTTT,CASSYSRDSSTDTQYF
TRBD2,TRBV6-5,-,12,TRBJ2-7,TGTGCCAGCAGTTACTCGGGGGGGAGGCAGTACTTC,CASSYSGGRQYF
TRBD1,TRBV6-5,few,17,TRBJ1-6,TGTGCCAGCAGTCGGGGGGAGACAGGGGGCGATAATTCACCCCTCCACTTT,CASSRGETGGDNSPLHF
TRBD1,TRBV20-1,many,14,TRBJ1-5,TGCAGTGCTAGGATGGGAGGGGGCGGTCAGCCCCAGCATTTT,CSARMGGGGQPQHF
-,TRBV25-1,many,14,TRBJ2-3,TGTGCCAGCAGTGAACGCAGGGTCACAGATACGCAGTATTTT,CASSERRVTDTQYF
TRBD1,TRBV4-2,many,16,TRBJ2-5,TGTGCCAGCAGCCAAGAGGGGCCGGGACAGCAAGAGACCCAGTACTTC,CASSQEGPGQQETQYF
-,TRBV13,-,15,TRBJ1-5,TGTGCCAGCAGCCTCCGCGGCAGCCTCACAGAGCCCCAGCATTTT,CASSLRGSLTEPQHF
-,TRBV5-1,-,13,TRBJ2-5,TGCGCCAGCAGCTTGGTTTCTCGGGAGACCCAGTACTTC,CASSLVSRETQYF
TRBD1,TRBV6-5,many,14,TRBJ1-2,TGTGCCAGCAGCCGAGGACAGGGCGTCTATGGCTACACCTTC,CASSRGQGVYGYTF